Here is one TCR beta chain with its context. No antigen is known for it. V lost 7 bases and J lost 2; bases outside the gene matches: 6. This CDR3 region has 14 residues. CDR1 SNHLY and CDR2 FYNNEI come from the germline V gene. The primer mix had 60 Vbeta and 13 Jbeta primers. The assay was immunoSEQ multiplex PCR, and TCRdb's table has in-frame clones only and misses some. The table lists more than 150,000 clones, roughly 80% of them singletons, with 1.3% in the top ten. This record comes from a study of cytomegalovirus exposure and HLA in healthy donors. Study-wide results and caveats: Researchers left out some V segments, among them TRBV6-2 and TRBV6-3, as indistinguishable. Most TCR beta V segments were productive about 90% or about 30% of the time in an earlier analysis.

The V call is TRBV2, the J call TRBJ1-2, with 8 bases that match TRBD1. This clonotype was obtained from a man aged 50 to 59 in good health and CMV-seropositive. The sequenced sample consisted of PBMCs. In nucleotides, the CDR3 is TGTGCCAGCATGGGGACAGGCGAGAACTATGGCTACACCTTC. It is translated as CASMGTGENYGYTF. Full variable domain (rest looked up from reference TRBV2 and TRBJ1-2): EPEVTQTPSHQVTQMGQEVILRCVPISNHLYFYWYRQILGQKVEFLVSFYNNEISEKSEIFDDQFSVERPDGSNFTLKIRSTKLEDSAMYFCASMGTGENYGYTFGSGTRLTVV.